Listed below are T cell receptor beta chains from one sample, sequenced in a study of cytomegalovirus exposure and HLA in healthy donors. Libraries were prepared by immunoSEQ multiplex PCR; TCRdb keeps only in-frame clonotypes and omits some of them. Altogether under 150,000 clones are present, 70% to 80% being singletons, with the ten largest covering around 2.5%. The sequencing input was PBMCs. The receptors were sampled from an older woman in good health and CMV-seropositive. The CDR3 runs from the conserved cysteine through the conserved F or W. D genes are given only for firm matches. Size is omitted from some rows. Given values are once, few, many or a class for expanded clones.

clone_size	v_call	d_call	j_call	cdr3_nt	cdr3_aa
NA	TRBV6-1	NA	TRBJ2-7	TGTGCCAGCAGTGAAAGGACACTATTACGTTTC	CASSERTLLRF
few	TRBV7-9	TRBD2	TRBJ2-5	TGTGCCAGCAGCCCTAGCGGGGGGGAGACCCAGTACTTC	CASSPSGGETQYF
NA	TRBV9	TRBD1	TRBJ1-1	TGTGCCAGCAGCGCGGGACAGGGGGCGGACACTGAAGCTTTCTTT	CASSAGQGADTEAFF
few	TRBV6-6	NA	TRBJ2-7	TGTGCCAGCAGTTACGGACTGGGCGAGCAGTACTTC	CASSYGLGEQYF
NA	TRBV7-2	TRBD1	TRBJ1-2	TGTGCCAGCAGCCCAGACAGGGGTAACTATGGCTACACCTTC	CASSPDRGNYGYTF
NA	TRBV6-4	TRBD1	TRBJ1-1	TGTGCCAGCAGTGTAACGACAGGGGCCACTGAAGCTTTCTTT	CASSVTTGATEAFF
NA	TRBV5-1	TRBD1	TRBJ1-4	TGCGCCAGCAGCTTGGGACAGGGAGCTCGGGAAAAACTGTTTTTT	CASSLGQGAREKLFF
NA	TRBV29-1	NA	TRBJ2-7	TGCAGCGTCGGGCGAGCAGGGTCAGTACGGGAGCAGTACTTC	CSVGRAGSVREQYF
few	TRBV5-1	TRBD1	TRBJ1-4	TGCGCCAGCGCTACCCGGGACAGTCGGACTAATGAAAAACTGTTTTTT	CASATRDSRTNEKLFF
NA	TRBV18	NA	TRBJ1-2	TGTGCCAGCTCACCAGGGGCAGGGAACTATGGCTACACCTTC	CASSPGAGNYGYTF
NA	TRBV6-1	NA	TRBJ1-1	TGTGCCAGCAGCGAGGGGAGGGAAGCTTTCTTT	CASSEGREAFF
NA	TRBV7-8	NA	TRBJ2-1	TGTGCCAGCAGCTTAGTATTCTTGCGGGGGCCTAATGAGCAGTTCTTC	CASSLVFLRGPNEQFF
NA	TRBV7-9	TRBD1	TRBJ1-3	TGTGCCAGCAGCTCGACAGGGAGAAACACCATATATTTT	CASSSTGRNTIYF
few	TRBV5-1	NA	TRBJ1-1	TGCGCCAGCAGCTTGGAAGGGATGGGGGGGGCGGCTGAAGCTTTCTTT	CASSLEGMGGAAEAFF
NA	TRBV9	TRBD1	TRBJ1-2	TGTGCCAGCAGCGGGACAGGGGGTTGGGGCTACACCTTC	CASSGTGGWGYTF
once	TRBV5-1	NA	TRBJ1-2	TGCGCCAGCAGCTTGGATCGGGGCTATGGCTACACCTTC	CASSLDRGYGYTF
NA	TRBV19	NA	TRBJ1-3	TGTGCCAGTAGTCCCGGGTCGGGTCCGGGAAACACCATATATTTT	CASSPGSGPGNTIYF
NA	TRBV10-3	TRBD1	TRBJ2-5	TGTGCCATCAGTGCGGACAGGGGGCCTTGGGAGACCCAGTACTTC	CAISADRGPWETQYF
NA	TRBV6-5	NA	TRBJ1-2	TGTGCCAGCAGTTACGGGGGGGCGCAAGGCTATGGCTACACCTTC	CASSYGGAQGYGYTF
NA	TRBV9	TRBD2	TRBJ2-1	TGTGCCAGCAGCGTAGGTAGCGGGGTCTACAATGAGCAGTTCTTC	CASSVGSGVYNEQFF
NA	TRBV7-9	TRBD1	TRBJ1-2	TGTGCCAGCAGCTTAGAAGGGACAGGGGATGGCTACACCTTC	CASSLEGTGDGYTF
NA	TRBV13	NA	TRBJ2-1	TGTGCCAGCAGCTTAGGGCCTTGGAGCCTCTCCTACAATGAGCAGTTCTTC	CASSLGPWSLSYNEQFF
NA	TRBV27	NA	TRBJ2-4	TGTGCCAGCAGTTTATGGTCGGGGGTAGCCAAAAACATTCAGTACTTC	CASSLWSGVAKNIQYF
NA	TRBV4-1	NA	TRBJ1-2	TGCGCCAGCAGCCAACTACCCGAGTATAACTCGGGTGGCTACACCTTC	CASSQLPEYNSGGYTF
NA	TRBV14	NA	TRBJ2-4	TGTGCCAGCAGCCAAGAGGCGTGGCGGGGAGAAAACATTCAGTACTTC	CASSQEAWRGENIQYF
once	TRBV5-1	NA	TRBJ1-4	TGCGCCAGCAGCCCCGGACAGACAACTAATGAAAAACTGTTTTTT	CASSPGQTTNEKLFF
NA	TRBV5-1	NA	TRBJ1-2	TGCGCCAGCTCCTCCGGTGACAGGTTCTATGGCTACACCTTC	CASSSGDRFYGYTF
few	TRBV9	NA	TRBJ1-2	TGTGCCAGCAGAGGAGACTATGGCTACACCTTC	CASRGDYGYTF
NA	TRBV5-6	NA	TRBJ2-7	TGTGCCAGCAGAGGAGGCTACGAGCAGTACTTC	CASRGGYEQYF
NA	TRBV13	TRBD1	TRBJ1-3	TGTGCCAGCAGTCCGGACAGGGCCTTCTCTGGAAACACCATATATTTT	CASSPDRAFSGNTIYF
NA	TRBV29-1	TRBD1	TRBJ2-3	TGCAGCGGACAGGGACAGGGGGCCGGTGATACGCAGTATTTT	CSGQGQGAGDTQYF
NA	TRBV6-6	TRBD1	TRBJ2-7	TGTGCCAGCAGCACAGGGGGCTACGAGCAGTACTTC	CASSTGGYEQYF
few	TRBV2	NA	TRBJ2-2	TGTGCCAGCAGGAAGGGAGGCGTTAACACCGGGGAGCTGTTTTTT	CASRKGGVNTGELFF
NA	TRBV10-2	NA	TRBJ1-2	TGCGCCAGCAGTGAAGACAGAAACTATGGCTACACCTTC	CASSEDRNYGYTF
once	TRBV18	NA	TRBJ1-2	TGTGCCAGCTCACCGGCAGGTGATGGCTACACCTTC	CASSPAGDGYTF
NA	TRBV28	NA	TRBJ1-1	TGTGCCAGCACCATGCCCGGGGGAGGGGACACTGAAGCTTTCTTT	CASTMPGGGDTEAFF
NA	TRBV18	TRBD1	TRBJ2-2	TGTGCCAGCTCAACGACAGGGCGGGACACCGGGGAGCTGTTTTTT	CASSTTGRDTGELFF
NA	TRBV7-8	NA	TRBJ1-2	TGTGCCAGCAGCTTAGGTGGGGGCGACTATGGCTACACCTTC	CASSLGGGDYGYTF
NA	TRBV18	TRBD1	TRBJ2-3	TGTGCCAGCTCCCGGGGACAGGGAGTCACAGATACGCAGTATTTT	CASSRGQGVTDTQYF
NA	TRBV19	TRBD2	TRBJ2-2	TGTGCCAGTAGTATGGGGCTAGCGGGGGGGACCGGGGAGCTGTTTTTT	CASSMGLAGGTGELFF
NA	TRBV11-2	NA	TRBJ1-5	TGTGCCAGCAGCCCGGTCCCACAGTATAGCAATCAGCCCCAGCATTTT	CASSPVPQYSNQPQHF
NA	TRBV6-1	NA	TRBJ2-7	TGTGCCAGCAGTGAACTCGGGCGGGTTTTTACCTACGAGCAGTACTTC	CASSELGRVFTYEQYF
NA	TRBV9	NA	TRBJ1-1	TGTGCCAGCAGCGTAGGAGGAGAATTCAGCACTGAAGCTTTCTTT	CASSVGGEFSTEAFF
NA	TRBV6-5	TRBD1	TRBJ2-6	TGTGCCAGCAGTTTCGGACAGGGGTCTGGGGCCAACGTCCTGACTTTC	CASSFGQGSGANVLTF
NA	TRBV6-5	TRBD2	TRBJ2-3	TGTGCCACCAAGGTTGGGGGGGGTGCAGATACGCAGTATTTT	CATKVGGGADTQYF
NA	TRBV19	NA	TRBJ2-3	TGTGCCAGTACCGGGGGGCTAAGCACAGATACGCAGTATTTT	CASTGGLSTDTQYF
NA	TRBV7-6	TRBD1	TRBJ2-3	TGTGCCAGCAGCTCCGACAGGGCCGATAGCACAGATACGCAGTATTTT	CASSSDRADSTDTQYF
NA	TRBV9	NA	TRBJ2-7	TGTGCCAGCAGCGTAATGGTGGAGGGAGAGCAGTACTTC	CASSVMVEGEQYF
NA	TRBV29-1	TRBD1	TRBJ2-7	TGCAGCGTAAGGACAGGGGAATCCGAGCAGTACTTC	CSVRTGESEQYF
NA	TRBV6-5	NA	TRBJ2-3	TGTGCCAGCAGTTACTCCGGGGGTTTCACAGATACGCAGTATTTT	CASSYSGGFTDTQYF
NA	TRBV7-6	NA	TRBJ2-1	TGTGCCAGCAGCCTAGCGGACAGGGACTACAATGAGCAGTTCTTC	CASSLADRDYNEQFF
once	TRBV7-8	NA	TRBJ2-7	TGTGCCAGCAGCTTCGGACATGGAACCTACGAGCAGTACTTC	CASSFGHGTYEQYF
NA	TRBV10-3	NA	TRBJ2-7	TGTGCCATCAGTGAGTCCTCGAAACAGGGCGGCGAGCAGTACTTC	CAISESSKQGGEQYF
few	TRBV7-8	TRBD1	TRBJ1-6	TGTGCCAGCAGCCTCGGACAGGATAATTCACCCCTCCACTTT	CASSLGQDNSPLHF
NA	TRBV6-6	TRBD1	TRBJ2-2	TGTGCCACCTGGACAGGGGGCTACACCGGGGAGCTGTTTTTT	CATWTGGYTGELFF
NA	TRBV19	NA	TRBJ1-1	TGTGCCAGTAGTAAGACACAATTGGAAGCTTTCTTT	CASSKTQLEAFF
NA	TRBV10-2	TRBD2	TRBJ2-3	TGCGCCACCCAGGGAGGGGCCGGGGATACGCAGTATTTT	CATQGGAGDTQYF